This T cell receptor beta chain was sequenced in a study of post-analysis software for immune sequencing data. Built from TCR beta cDNA, the libraries had unique molecular identifiers in them. TCRdb itself ran the PCR reads through MiXCR, one entry per CDR3 protein. The sample includes about 380,000 distinct CDR3 sequences, 30% to 45% of them seen just once. Study-level results: Compared with controls, patients had more of about five TRBV segments, including TRBV5-6, TRBV5-1 and TRBV20-1.

Comment on this clonotype: Antigen: not known.

This CDR3 is built from 15 residues. V lost 3 bases and J 1 base, leaving 9 bases between the germline ends. The germline V gene has CDR1 LGHNA and CDR2 YNFKEQ. Sequencing was carried out using blood. The V gene is TRBV4-2, the J gene TRBJ2-2; tentatively, D is TRBD1 (6 bases). The sequence came from a girl aged 5-17 years with multiple sclerosis. The CDR3 DNA reads TGTGCCAGCAGCCATGAGGACAGGAACACCGGGGAGCTGTTTTTT. As protein: CASSHEDRNTGELFF.